The 28 T cell receptor beta chains in this list originate from one sample, sequenced in a study of spatial heterogeneity in lung cancer. As for time point: sample taken at primary tumor resection. Sequencing was performed on whole RNA extracted from tumor and nontumor lung tissue, or from frozen PBMC, and the material was left unsorted. TCRdb fed the 5' RACE reads into MiXCR, producing one record per CDR3 protein. The table has 60,000 to 65,000 distinct CDR3 sequences, 8% to 9% seen once. Sequencing was performed on PBMCs, taken at surgery. The receptor source for this set is a female donor with early-stage non-small cell lung cancer.

The rearrangement links TRBV28 to TRBJ2-7, with 8 bases matching TRBD2. V gave up 3 bases and J gave up 4 bases; unmatched junction bases: 5. The germline V gene encodes CDR1 MDHEN and CDR2 SYDVKM. This CDR3 has 14 amino acids. The CDR3 spells CASSLDGRAYEQYF. The CDR3 coding sequence is TGTGCCAGCAGTTTGGACGGGAGGGCGTACGAGCAGTACTTC.

The table lists this clonotype with many counts. J is TRBJ1-5 and V is TRBV19, with 7 bases identical to TRBD1. Germline V gene lookup returns CDR1 LNHDA and CDR2 SQIVND (reference sequence). The CDR3 has 17 amino acids. V was pared by 4 bases and J by 3 bases, with 12 bases of the junction left unmatched. The CDR3 DNA reads TGTGCCAGTAGTACCGCGACAGGGATGAGGGACAATCAGCCCCAGCATTTT. Its protein is CASSTATGMRDNQPQHF. Drawing the rest from reference TRBV19 and TRBJ1-5, the complete variable domain is DGGITQSPKYLFRKEGQNVTLSCEQNLNHDAMYWYRQDPGQGLRLIYYSQIVNDFQKGDIAEGYSVSREKKESFPLTVTSAQKNPTAFYLCASSTATGMRDNQPQHFGDGTRLSIL.

This clonotype was picked up many times. The chain uses TRBV7-2 and TRBJ2-2, with 10 bases fitting TRBD1. The germline V gene has CDR1 SGHTA and CDR2 FQGNSA. Trimming at V came to 3 bases and at J to 6 bases, leaving 4 bases not matched to a gene. CDR3 length: 15 residues. CDR3 coding DNA: TGTGCCAGCAGCTTCGGGACAGGGGTGTCCGGGGAGCTGTTTTTT. It yields the protein CASSFGTGVSGELFF.

The chain couples TRBV12-3 or TRBV12-4 to TRBJ2-4; D remains unclear. Trimming cost V 7 bases and J 2 bases, with 12 bases left between them. This CDR3 has 14 residues. The CDR3 nucleotides are TGTGCCAGCACCCCTGGCCACACCAAAAACATTCAGTACTTC. Encoded protein: CASTPGHTKNIQYF.

At least ten counts were recorded for this clonotype. The chain has TRBV6-1 and TRBJ2-7, with TRBD2 identical over 8 bases. Germline V lookup: CDR1 MNHNS, CDR2 SASEGT. This CDR3 spans 13 amino acids. Unmatched junction bases numbered 7, after V lost 6 bases and J lost 6 bases. The CDR3 spells CASSPGLAGEQYV. Written as DNA, the CDR3 is TGTGCCAGCAGCCCAGGACTAGCCGGCGAGCAGTACGTC.

This clonotype was observed a handful of times. The chain has TRBV18 and TRBJ1-1, with TRBD1 as a possible D gene (6 bases). The ends were cut back, 3 bases at V and 2 bases at J, with 16 bases in the middle. Germline CDR1 is KGHSH and CDR2 is LQKENI. The CDR3 length is 16 residues. DNA for the CDR3: TGTGCCAGCTCACCGAAACAGGGTGGGGAAAACACTGAAGCTTTCTTT. It specifies CASSPKQGGENTEAFF. The full variable domain, in which reference TRBV18 and TRBJ1-1 provide the parts outside the CDR3, is NAGVMQNPRHLVRRRGQEARLRCSPMKGHSHVYWYRQLPEEGLKFMVYLQKENIIDESGMPKERFSAEFPKEGPSILRIQQVVRGDSAAYFCASSPKQGGENTEAFFGQGTRLTVV.

This clonotype has a single count. The CDR3 region is CSVEGGLAGTYEQYF. The CDR3 bases are TGCAGCGTTGAAGGCGGACTAGCTGGAACCTACGAGCAGTACTTC. V and J are TRBV29-1 and TRBJ2-7; TRBD2 agrees at 8 bases. Germline trimming cut 1 base from V and 2 bases from J; bases unmatched to any gene: 7. Germline V gene data show CDR1 as SQVTM and CDR2 as ANQGSEA. There are 15 residues in the CDR3.

V usage is TRBV5-1 and J usage is TRBJ1-5; 10 nucleotides agree with TRBD1. Germline trimming cut 2 bases from V and 15 bases from J; bases unmatched to any gene: 8. The V gene's germline CDR1 is SGHRS and CDR2 YFSETQ. The CDR3 loop spans 13 amino acids. DNA of the CDR3: TGCGCCAGCAGCTTTATGGGGACAGGGGATTTGCATTTT. The encoded protein is CASSFMGTGDLHF.

This clonotype was counted a few times. The J gene is TRBJ2-5, the V gene TRBV18; weak D call: TRBD1 (6 bases). This CDR3 is built from 15 residues. In germline, CDR1 is KGHSH, CDR2 LQKENI. The V gene lost 2 bases and the J gene lost 0 bases, with 10 bases spanning the gap. The CDR3 loop is CASSPGGQNQETQYF. The CDR3 nucleotides are TGTGCCAGCTCACCAGGTGGACAGAACCAAGAGACCCAGTACTTC.

This chain uses TRBV2 with TRBJ2-3; 12 bases agree with TRBD2. The length of the CDR3 is 15 residues. The trim removed 1 base at V and 5 bases at J, leaving 1 base unmatched. Germline values: CDR1 SNHLY, CDR2 FYNNEI. The CDR3 loop reads CASSEGLAGEDTQYF. DNA for the CDR3: TGTGCCAGCAGTGAAGGACTAGCGGGAGAAGATACGCAGTATTTT.

As DNA, the CDR3 is TGTGCCAGCAGCTTATCGGGGGGTGCCAAAAACATTCAGTACTTC. This gives the protein CASSLSGGAKNIQYF. The chain recombines TRBV7-2 with TRBJ2-4; 7 nucleotides align to TRBD2. J was trimmed by 1 base and V by 2 bases; bases with no gene match: 2. The germline V gene has CDR1 SGHTA and CDR2 FQGNSA. The CDR3 loop spans 15 amino acids.

This clonotype was seen at least ten times. The chain links TRBV28 to TRBJ2-1; 11 nucleotides align to TRBD2. This CDR3 comprises 15 residues. Germline CDR1 and CDR2: MDHEN and SYDVKM. Trimming removed 2 bases from V and 7 bases from J; junction bases left unmatched: 4. CDR3 region: CASSLHTSGSNEQFF. The CDR3 coding sequence is TGTGCCAGCAGTTTACATACTAGCGGGAGTAATGAGCAGTTCTTC.

This clonotype was recorded at least ten times. V usage is TRBV12-3 or TRBV12-4 and J usage is TRBJ2-5; D gene ambiguous. V gave up 3 bases and J gave up 7 bases, with 12 bases separating them. This CDR3 spans 13 amino acids. The CDR3, as DNA: TGTGCCAGCAGTTTTGGTTGGGAAGGGACCCAGTACTTC. It translates to CASSFGWEGTQYF.

This clonotype came up a few times. The chain links TRBV20-1 to TRBJ1-1, with 8 bases fitting TRBD1. The CDR3 has 10 amino acids. CDR1 and CDR2 (germline): DFQATT, SNEGSKA (reference sequence). Here the CDR3 DNA reads TGCAGAGGGACAGGACTTGAAGCTTTCTTT. It encodes CRGTGLEAFF.

This clonotype was recorded a few times. V usage is TRBV5-1 and J usage is TRBJ2-2; tentatively, D is TRBD1 (6 bases). Trimming removed 4 bases at V and 7 bases at J, with 8 bases between. Germline loops: CDR1 SGHRS, CDR2 YFSETQ. The CDR3 is made up of 12 amino acids. CDR3 region: CASSRDIGELFF. CDR3 bases: TGCGCCAGCAGCCGGGACATCGGGGAGCTGTTTTTT.

At least ten counts were recorded for this clonotype. CDR3: CASSPTENNSPLHF. CDR3 in DNA: TGCGCCAGCAGTCCGACCGAGAATAATTCACCCCTCCACTTT. The chain employs TRBV5-1 and TRBJ1-6; D gene ambiguous. V lost 5 bases to trimming and J lost 5 bases, with 11 bases between them. Germline values: CDR1 SGHRS, CDR2 YFSETQ. The length of the CDR3 is 14 residues.

This clonotype was found a few times. The rearrangement links TRBV9 to TRBJ2-1; D gene uncertain. Germline-derived CDR1 and CDR2 are SGDLS and YYNGEE. Trimming left V 0 bases short and J 0 bases short, with 13 bases between. This CDR3 spans 17 amino acids. CDR3 loop: CASSVEQLPSSYNEQFF. In DNA, the CDR3 is TGTGCCAGCAGCGTAGAGCAACTTCCGAGCTCCTACAATGAGCAGTTCTTC.

This clonotype came up a few times. The rearrangement joins TRBV7-3 to TRBJ2-2; 8 bases are shared with TRBD1. V shed 1 base, J shed 5 bases, and the junction held 9 bases outside the gene matches. CDR1 and CDR2 from the germline V gene are SGHTA and FQGTGA. The CDR3 contains 17 residues. The CDR3 loop is CASSLNPQGASTGELFF. The CDR3 bases are TGTGCCAGCAGCTTAAATCCCCAGGGGGCGAGTACCGGGGAGCTGTTTTTT.

With respect to this clonotype: A much bigger clone sits one base away, suggesting this may be a read error. DNA of the CDR3: TGTGCCACCAGTGATGGTAGCAGGGGCCCCCAAGAGACCCAGTACTTC. Protein sequence: CATSDGSRGPQETQYF. The V and J genes are TRBV24-1 and TRBJ2-5; D is possibly TRBD1 (6 bases). There are 16 residues in the CDR3. CDR1 and CDR2 (germline): KGHDR, SFDVKD. V shed 3 bases and J shed 1 base, with 14 bases lying between them.

As concerns this clonotype: With a much larger clone just one base away, this may be a read error. The V and J genes are TRBV5-1 and TRBJ1-1; D remains ambiguous. The CDR3 has 13 residues. The V end was cut by 0 bases, the J end by 4 bases, with 7 bases between. CDR1 is SGHRS and CDR2 is YFSETQ in the germline V gene. CDR3 protein: CASSLGRTTEAFF. The CDR3 DNA follows: TGCGCCAGCAGCTTGGGCCGGACCACTGAAGCTTTCTTT.

The chain employs TRBV3-1 and TRBJ1-1, with TRBD1 matching 9 bases. The ends lost 1 base at V and 7 bases at J; junction bases unmatched: 4. CDR3 size: 14 residues. CDR1 and CDR2 (germline): LGHDT, YNNKEL (reference sequence). The CDR3 reads CASSQGTGVFEAFF. The CDR3 DNA reads TGTGCCAGCAGCCAAGGGACAGGGGTGTTTGAAGCTTTCTTT.

V is TRBV4-1 and J is TRBJ2-5, with 7 bases matching TRBD1. CDR1 and CDR2 from the germline V gene are MGHRA and YSYEKL. With V trimmed by 1 base and J by 3 bases, 5 bases remained unmatched. CDR3 length: 15 amino acids. This CDR3 is CASSQGGGLKETQYF. The CDR3 nucleotides are TGCGCCAGCAGCCAAGGAGGGGGCCTAAAAGAGACCCAGTACTTC.

The gene calls are TRBV5-6 and TRBJ2-5; possibly TRBD1 or TRBD2 for D (5 bases each). Germline loops: CDR1 SGHDT, CDR2 YYEEEE. Trimming removed 4 bases from V and 5 bases from J, with 30 bases in between. The CDR3 loop spans 19 amino acids. The CDR3 nucleotides read TGTGCCAGCAGCCCCGGCAGATCGGACCCGGGACCCATGGGGGAGACCCAGTACTTC. It yields the protein CASSPGRSDPGPMGETQYF.

The CDR3 DNA reads as TGTGCCAGCTCCTCTCAGGGACACCTTTACGAGCAGTACTTC. Translation: CASSSQGHLYEQYF. This rearrangement joins TRBV18 to TRBJ2-7, with a tentative D call TRBD1 (6 bases). Trimming removed 6 bases from V and 4 bases from J, with 16 bases in between. The CDR3 runs 14 residues. Germline lookup yields CDR1 KGHSH and CDR2 LQKENI.

At least ten counts were recorded for this clonotype. The V call is TRBV29-1, the J call TRBJ2-3; possibly TRBD2 for D (7 bases). CDR3 size: 12 residues. Germline CDR1 and CDR2: SQVTM and ANQGSEA. V lost 8 bases to trimming and J lost 6 bases, with 15 bases between them. This CDR3 is CSSTRGADTQYF. The CDR3 DNA follows: TGCAGCTCGACTCGGGGGGCGGATACGCAGTATTTT.

At least ten counts were recorded for this clonotype. V is TRBV28 and J is TRBJ1-1; the D is unclear. V was trimmed by 5 bases and J by 1 base, leaving 17 bases between them. This CDR3 spans 16 amino acids. CDR1 is MDHEN and CDR2 is SYDVKM in the germline V gene. The CDR3 is CASSAPSRDTNTEAFF. The DNA for the CDR3 is TGTGCCAGCAGTGCCCCCTCACGGGATACGAACACTGAAGCTTTCTTT.

This clonotype was seen only a few times. The chain couples TRBV11-1 to TRBJ2-1; 12 bases fit TRBD2. Losses at the gene ends were 6 bases for V and 0 bases for J; bases not matched to a gene: 3. This CDR3 has 16 residues. Looked up from germline, CDR1 is SGHAT and CDR2 is FQDESV (reference sequence). The CDR3 reads CASSRTSGTSYNEQFF. The DNA for the CDR3 is TGTGCCAGCAGTCGGACTAGCGGGACCTCCTACAATGAGCAGTTCTTC.

This clonotype was counted at least ten times. This rearrangement joins TRBV12-3 or TRBV12-4 to TRBJ1-6, with TRBD1 matching 7 bases. Trimming removed 7 bases from V and 11 bases from J; junction bases left unmatched: 5. CDR3 length equals 12 residues. The CDR3 region is CASTNRGPPLHF. CDR3 nucleotides: TGTGCCAGCACCAACAGGGGCCCACCCCTCCACTTT.